These T cell receptor beta chains were read from a single sample in a study of identical twins. TCRdb re-analysed the 5' RACE reads in MiXCR, keeping a single row per CDR3 protein. Of around 290,000 distinct CDR3 sequences listed, roughly 10% are singletons. This same sample was also part of a study on yellow fever vaccine responses in identical twins.

The source material was CD8+ T cells sorted from blood. The receptor source for this set is a woman between 18 and 30 years old in good health. Both conserved end residues are part of each CDR3. Each record gives: J gene, D gene, V gene, clone size, CDR3 protein, CDR3 DNA. D genes are given only for firm matches. Clone size is stated in some rows and not others, as once, few, many or a class when expanded.

j_call: TRBJ2-7
d_call: NA
v_call: TRBV29-1
clone_size: NA
cdr3_aa: CSVEELRGGEQYF
cdr3_nt: TGCAGCGTTGAAGAACTCAGGGGAGGCGAGCAGTACTTC

j_call: TRBJ2-5
d_call: NA
v_call: TRBV30
clone_size: NA
cdr3_aa: CAWSSSSRQETQYF
cdr3_nt: TGTGCCTGGAGTTCTAGTAGCCGGCAAGAGACCCAGTACTTC

j_call: TRBJ2-5
d_call: TRBD2
v_call: TRBV10-3
clone_size: few
cdr3_aa: CAISESAGQPQETQYF
cdr3_nt: TGTGCCATCAGTGAGTCAGCGGGGCAACCACAAGAGACCCAGTACTTC

j_call: TRBJ2-7
d_call: TRBD2
v_call: TRBV12-3/TRBV12-4
clone_size: few
cdr3_aa: CASSHLSAGVYEQYF
cdr3_nt: TGTGCCAGCAGCCACCTCTCGGCGGGAGTCTACGAGCAGTACTTC

j_call: TRBJ2-7
d_call: NA
v_call: TRBV5-1
clone_size: many
cdr3_aa: CASRSLARSSYEQYF
cdr3_nt: TGCGCCAGCAGATCCCTCGCCAGGAGCTCCTACGAGCAGTACTTC

j_call: TRBJ2-1
d_call: TRBD2
v_call: TRBV20-1
clone_size: few
cdr3_aa: CSARDTASGRTYNEQFF
cdr3_nt: TGCAGTGCTAGAGATACAGCTAGCGGAAGAACCTACAATGAGCAGTTCTTC

j_call: TRBJ2-7
d_call: NA
v_call: TRBV27
clone_size: many
cdr3_aa: CASSLGAGSSYEQYF
cdr3_nt: TGTGCCAGCAGTTTAGGGGCAGGGAGTTCCTACGAGCAGTACTTC

j_call: TRBJ2-1
d_call: NA
v_call: TRBV28
clone_size: few
cdr3_aa: CASSLRSGFLYNEQFF
cdr3_nt: TGTGCCAGCAGTTTACGTTCAGGGTTTCTTTACAATGAGCAGTTCTTC

j_call: TRBJ2-3
d_call: TRBD2
v_call: TRBV10-2
clone_size: NA
cdr3_aa: CASSETIAGGITDTQYF
cdr3_nt: TGCGCCAGCAGTGAGACAATAGCGGGAGGAATCACAGATACGCAGTATTTT

j_call: TRBJ1-1
d_call: TRBD1
v_call: TRBV5-1
clone_size: few
cdr3_aa: CASSPWGQGATEAFF
cdr3_nt: TGCGCCAGCAGCCCGTGGGGACAGGGGGCTACTGAAGCTTTCTTT

j_call: TRBJ2-1
d_call: NA
v_call: TRBV20-1
clone_size: NA
cdr3_aa: CSARDIIMSSYNEQFF
cdr3_nt: TGCAGTGCTAGAGATATCATTATGAGCTCCTACAATGAGCAGTTCTTC

j_call: TRBJ2-7
d_call: NA
v_call: TRBV6-5
clone_size: few
cdr3_aa: CASSYAAGYYEQYF
cdr3_nt: TGTGCCAGCAGTTACGCGGCAGGGTACTACGAGCAGTACTTC

j_call: TRBJ2-1
d_call: NA
v_call: TRBV7-9
clone_size: NA
cdr3_aa: CASSFFTGTYNEQFF
cdr3_nt: TGTGCCAGCAGCTTTTTTACGGGTACCTACAATGAGCAGTTCTTC

j_call: TRBJ2-4
d_call: NA
v_call: TRBV3-1
clone_size: few
cdr3_aa: CASSQGEPPGNIQYF
cdr3_nt: TGTGCCAGCAGCCAAGGTGAGCCTCCGGGCAACATTCAGTACTTC

j_call: TRBJ2-1
d_call: TRBD2
v_call: TRBV13
clone_size: NA
cdr3_aa: CASSRRGESYNEQFF
cdr3_nt: TGTGCCAGCAGCCGACGGGGGGAGTCCTACAATGAGCAGTTCTTC

j_call: TRBJ1-4
d_call: TRBD1
v_call: TRBV7-9
clone_size: NA
cdr3_aa: CASKKTGTLEKLFF
cdr3_nt: TGTGCCAGCAAGAAGACAGGGACGTTAGAAAAACTGTTTTTT

j_call: TRBJ2-1
d_call: NA
v_call: TRBV27
clone_size: many
cdr3_aa: CASSLDTDNEQFF
cdr3_nt: TGTGCCAGCAGCCTAGATACCGACAATGAGCAGTTCTTC

j_call: TRBJ2-5
d_call: TRBD1
v_call: TRBV7-2
clone_size: few
cdr3_aa: CASISSPDRAQETQYF
cdr3_nt: TGTGCCAGCATCTCAAGTCCCGACAGGGCTCAAGAGACCCAGTACTTC

j_call: TRBJ2-6
d_call: NA
v_call: TRBV19
clone_size: NA
cdr3_aa: CASTSGWISGANVLTF
cdr3_nt: TGTGCCAGTACTTCAGGGTGGATCTCTGGGGCCAACGTCCTGACTTTC

j_call: TRBJ2-7
d_call: NA
v_call: TRBV6-1
clone_size: NA
cdr3_aa: CAIAESYEQYF
cdr3_nt: TGTGCCATAGCGGAGTCCTACGAGCAGTACTTC

j_call: TRBJ2-1
d_call: NA
v_call: TRBV7-8
clone_size: many
cdr3_aa: CASSLAGPLLEFF
cdr3_nt: TGTGCCAGCAGCCTCGCCGGACCCTTATTGGAGTTCTTC

j_call: TRBJ2-7
d_call: NA
v_call: TRBV4-3
clone_size: many
cdr3_aa: CASSQDRLASYEQYF
cdr3_nt: TGCGCCAGCAGCCAAGATCGTCTAGCTTCCTACGAGCAGTACTTC

j_call: TRBJ1-1
d_call: NA
v_call: TRBV29-1
clone_size: few
cdr3_aa: CSVESERAAAEAFF
cdr3_nt: TGCAGCGTTGAGTCCGAAAGGGCCGCGGCTGAAGCTTTCTTT

j_call: TRBJ2-7
d_call: NA
v_call: TRBV7-9
clone_size: NA
cdr3_aa: CASSGLLTGEQYF
cdr3_nt: TGTGCCAGCAGCGGACTATTAACTGGCGAGCAGTACTTC

j_call: TRBJ2-1
d_call: TRBD2
v_call: TRBV4-2
clone_size: NA
cdr3_aa: CASSQDPSGGNEQFF
cdr3_nt: TGTGCCAGCAGCCAAGATCCTAGCGGGGGCAATGAGCAGTTCTTC

j_call: TRBJ2-1
d_call: TRBD2
v_call: TRBV11-2
clone_size: few
cdr3_aa: CASSSGLAGGHTYNEQFF
cdr3_nt: TGTGCCAGCAGCTCGGGACTAGCGGGAGGACACACCTACAATGAGCAGTTCTTC